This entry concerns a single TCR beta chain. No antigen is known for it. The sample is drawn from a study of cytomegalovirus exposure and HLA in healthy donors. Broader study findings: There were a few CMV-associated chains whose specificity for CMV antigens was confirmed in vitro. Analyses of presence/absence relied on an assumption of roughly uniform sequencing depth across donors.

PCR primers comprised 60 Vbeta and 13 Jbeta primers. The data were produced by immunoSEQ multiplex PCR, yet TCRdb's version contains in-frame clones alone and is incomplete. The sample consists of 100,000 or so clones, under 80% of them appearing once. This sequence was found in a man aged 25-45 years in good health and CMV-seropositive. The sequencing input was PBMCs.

The CDR3 spells CASGTNLSPYEQYF. DNA of the CDR3: TGTGCCAGTGGGACAAACCTTAGCCCCTACGAGCAGTACTTC. The rearrangement links TRBV27 to TRBJ2-7, with D tentatively TRBD1 (6 bases). The germline gives CDR1 MNHEY, CDR2 SMNVEV (reference sequence). V was clipped by 9 bases and J by 2 bases, with 17 bases between them. There are 14 residues in the CDR3.